A selection of T cell receptor beta chains follows, all from one sample in a study of T cell responses to AZD1222 COVID-19 vaccine. Clones were read by immunoSEQ multiplex PCR, and TCRdb kept only the in-frame ones, dropping some. The table records 70,000 to 95,000 clones, around 81% of them present only once. Sample: peripheral blood, taken on day 0 of AZD1222 vaccination. The source is an adult in good health. CDR3s include the opening cysteine and the closing phenylalanine or tryptophan. The D gene is left open where the match is weak. Size is omitted from some rows. Given values are once, few, many or a class for expanded clones.

D gene: .; J gene: TRBJ2-3; clone size: .; V gene: TRBV19; CDR3 protein: CASSRRGLTYLSTDTQYF; CDR3 DNA: TGTGCCAGTAGTCGGCGGGGACTCACGTACCTTAGCACAGATACGCAGTATTTT
D gene: .; J gene: TRBJ1-1; clone size: once; V gene: TRBV5-1; CDR3 protein: CASSLAAGINTEAFF; CDR3 DNA: TGCGCCAGCAGCTTGGCCGCAGGGATCAACACTGAAGCTTTCTTT
D gene: .; J gene: TRBJ1-2; clone size: .; V gene: TRBV19; CDR3 protein: CASSTEVLVYTF; CDR3 DNA: TGTGCCAGTAGTACTGAGGTCCTTGTCTACACCTTC
D gene: .; J gene: TRBJ2-1; clone size: .; V gene: TRBV2; CDR3 protein: CASSGGHLYNEQFF; CDR3 DNA: TGTGCCAGCAGTGGGGGACATCTATACAATGAGCAGTTCTTC
D gene: .; J gene: TRBJ1-2; clone size: once; V gene: TRBV28; CDR3 protein: CASLSPDGGGASGYTF; CDR3 DNA: TGTGCCAGCCTTTCGCCTGACGGGGGGGGCGCGTCTGGCTACACCTTC
D gene: TRBD1; J gene: TRBJ1-5; clone size: few; V gene: TRBV9; CDR3 protein: CASSGGTGVQPQHF; CDR3 DNA: TGTGCCAGCAGCGGAGGGACAGGGGTCCAGCCCCAGCATTTT
D gene: TRBD1; J gene: TRBJ2-7; clone size: .; V gene: TRBV11-2; CDR3 protein: CASSSFRDRGYEQYF; CDR3 DNA: TGTGCCAGCAGCTCATTCCGGGACAGGGGTTACGAGCAGTACTTC
D gene: .; J gene: TRBJ2-2; clone size: .; V gene: TRBV7-9; CDR3 protein: CASSTKSQVSWGTGELFF; CDR3 DNA: TGTGCCAGCAGCACCAAGTCCCAGGTGTCGTGGGGCACCGGGGAGCTGTTTTTT
D gene: TRBD2; J gene: TRBJ2-2; clone size: few; V gene: TRBV19; CDR3 protein: CASSIRLAITGELFF; CDR3 DNA: TGTGCCAGTAGTATAAGACTAGCCATTACCGGGGAGCTGTTTTTT
D gene: .; J gene: TRBJ1-6; clone size: once; V gene: TRBV7-8; CDR3 protein: CASSLGWGDTILLHF; CDR3 DNA: TGTGCCAGCAGCCTGGGTTGGGGGGACACGATTCTCCTCCACTTT
D gene: .; J gene: TRBJ2-7; clone size: .; V gene: TRBV27; CDR3 protein: CASSSLAGSYEQYF; CDR3 DNA: TGTGCCAGCAGTTCTTTGGCGGGGAGCTACGAGCAGTACTTC
D gene: .; J gene: TRBJ1-2; clone size: .; V gene: TRBV6-5; CDR3 protein: CASSNYNYGYTF; CDR3 DNA: TGTGCCAGCAGTAACTATAACTATGGCTACACCTTC
D gene: .; J gene: TRBJ1-5; clone size: .; V gene: TRBV28; CDR3 protein: CASDPGSNQPQHF; CDR3 DNA: TGTGCCAGCGACCCGGGGAGCAATCAGCCCCAGCATTTT
D gene: .; J gene: TRBJ1-1; clone size: .; V gene: TRBV6-1; CDR3 protein: CASSEGSFVGNTEAFF; CDR3 DNA: TGTGCCAGCAGTGAAGGGAGTTTCGTGGGGAACACTGAAGCTTTCTTT
D gene: .; J gene: TRBJ2-2; clone size: .; V gene: TRBV5-1; CDR3 protein: CASSLARGGELFF; CDR3 DNA: TGCGCCAGCAGCTTGGCGAGGGGCGGGGAGCTGTTTTTT
D gene: .; J gene: TRBJ2-2; clone size: .; V gene: TRBV6-5; CDR3 protein: CASSYFGSEAAGELFF; CDR3 DNA: TGTGCCAGCAGTTACTTCGGTAGCGAGGCGGCCGGGGAGCTGTTTTTT
D gene: TRBD1; J gene: TRBJ2-7; clone size: .; V gene: TRBV18; CDR3 protein: CASSTGTGSYEQYF; CDR3 DNA: TGTGCCAGCTCGACCGGGACAGGCTCTTACGAGCAGTACTTC
D gene: .; J gene: TRBJ1-5; clone size: .; V gene: TRBV5-6; CDR3 protein: CASSLGPRVDNQPQHF; CDR3 DNA: TGTGCCAGCAGCTTGGGTCCCAGGGTGGACAATCAGCCCCAGCATTTT
D gene: .; J gene: TRBJ2-2; clone size: .; V gene: TRBV11-2; CDR3 protein: CASSSGSPGELFF; CDR3 DNA: TGTGCCAGCAGCTCTGGGAGTCCCGGGGAGCTGTTTTTT
D gene: TRBD1; J gene: TRBJ1-1; clone size: .; V gene: TRBV6-2/TRBV6-3; CDR3 protein: CASSPNRGTEAFF; CDR3 DNA: TGTGCCAGCAGTCCAAACAGGGGCACTGAAGCTTTCTTT
D gene: TRBD1; J gene: TRBJ2-7; clone size: .; V gene: TRBV23-1; CDR3 protein: CASSQSWDSYEQYF; CDR3 DNA: TGCGCCAGCAGTCAATCGTGGGACAGCTACGAGCAGTACTTC
D gene: .; J gene: TRBJ2-7; clone size: .; V gene: TRBV30; CDR3 protein: CAWSVLDGEQYF; CDR3 DNA: TGTGCCTGGAGTGTACTGGACGGCGAGCAGTACTTC
D gene: .; J gene: TRBJ2-1; clone size: .; V gene: TRBV19; CDR3 protein: CASSIDYGSYNEQFF; CDR3 DNA: TGTGCCAGTAGTATAGATTACGGGTCCTACAATGAGCAGTTCTTC
D gene: TRBD2; J gene: TRBJ2-1; clone size: .; V gene: TRBV4-1; CDR3 protein: CASSEPRGRAYNEQFF; CDR3 DNA: TGCGCCAGCAGCGAGCCGCGCGGGAGGGCCTACAATGAGCAGTTCTTC
D gene: TRBD1; J gene: TRBJ2-7; clone size: .; V gene: TRBV29-1; CDR3 protein: CSVVWDSEQYF; CDR3 DNA: TGCAGCGTTGTGTGGGACAGCGAGCAGTACTTC
D gene: TRBD1; J gene: TRBJ1-1; clone size: .; V gene: TRBV7-9; CDR3 protein: CASSLPTGRNTEAFF; CDR3 DNA: TGTGCCAGCAGCCTACCGACAGGGCGGAACACTGAAGCTTTCTTT
D gene: TRBD2; J gene: TRBJ2-2; clone size: .; V gene: TRBV19; CDR3 protein: CASSSPSGGRARAGELFF; CDR3 DNA: TGTGCCAGTAGTTCTCCTAGCGGGGGTCGAGCTCGGGCCGGGGAGCTGTTTTTT
D gene: TRBD2; J gene: TRBJ2-7; clone size: .; V gene: TRBV6-5; CDR3 protein: CASSYTSGSYEQYF; CDR3 DNA: TGTGCCAGCAGTTATACTAGCGGCAGTTACGAGCAGTACTTC
D gene: TRBD1; J gene: TRBJ1-1; clone size: once; V gene: TRBV7-6; CDR3 protein: CASSLTGTGARNTEAFF; CDR3 DNA: TGTGCCAGCAGCCTCACCGGGACAGGGGCCCGGAACACTGAAGCTTTCTTT
D gene: .; J gene: TRBJ1-1; clone size: .; V gene: TRBV7-9; CDR3 protein: CASSPAYQNTEAFF; CDR3 DNA: TGTGCCAGCAGCCCCGCCTACCAGAACACTGAAGCTTTCTTT
D gene: .; J gene: TRBJ1-2; clone size: .; V gene: TRBV6-6; CDR3 protein: CASSYVENYGYTF; CDR3 DNA: TGTGCCAGCAGTTACGTAGAAAACTATGGCTACACCTTC
D gene: .; J gene: TRBJ1-5; clone size: .; V gene: TRBV5-5; CDR3 protein: CASSSGTLNQPQHF; CDR3 DNA: TGTGCCAGCAGCTCCGGGACACTTAATCAGCCCCAGCATTTT
D gene: .; J gene: TRBJ1-5; clone size: .; V gene: TRBV18; CDR3 protein: CASSPTANNQPQHF; CDR3 DNA: TGTGCCAGCTCACCGACGGCCAACAATCAGCCCCAGCATTTT
D gene: .; J gene: TRBJ1-6; clone size: .; V gene: TRBV6-5; CDR3 protein: CASSYQTNSPLHF; CDR3 DNA: TGTGCCAGCAGTTACCAGACTAATTCACCCCTCCACTTT
D gene: .; J gene: TRBJ2-3; clone size: .; V gene: TRBV19; CDR3 protein: CASSLRTSTDTQYF; CDR3 DNA: TGTGCCAGTAGTCTCCGTACTAGCACAGATACGCAGTATTTT
D gene: .; J gene: TRBJ1-1; clone size: .; V gene: TRBV7-9; CDR3 protein: CASSLGGAEAFF; CDR3 DNA: TGTGCCAGCAGCTTAGGGGGGGCTGAAGCTTTCTTT
D gene: .; J gene: TRBJ1-2; clone size: .; V gene: TRBV4-1; CDR3 protein: CASSHTGTSPDGYTF; CDR3 DNA: TGCGCCAGCAGCCATACCGGGACAAGCCCCGATGGCTACACCTTC
D gene: .; J gene: TRBJ1-1; clone size: .; V gene: TRBV15; CDR3 protein: CATSKGGATNTEAFF; CDR3 DNA: TGTGCCACCAGCAAGGGGGGGGCCACCAACACTGAAGCTTTCTTT
D gene: .; J gene: TRBJ2-1; clone size: .; V gene: TRBV19; CDR3 protein: CASSYPQGGNNEQFF; CDR3 DNA: TGTGCCAGTAGTTATCCACAGGGAGGGAACAATGAGCAGTTCTTC
D gene: .; J gene: TRBJ1-3; clone size: .; V gene: TRBV11-2; CDR3 protein: CASSPTSVGNTIYF; CDR3 DNA: TGTGCCAGCAGCCCAACGAGCGTTGGAAACACCATATATTTT
D gene: .; J gene: TRBJ1-1; clone size: once; V gene: TRBV18; CDR3 protein: CASSPITGNTEAFF; CDR3 DNA: TGTGCCAGCTCACCAATCACAGGGAACACTGAAGCTTTCTTT
D gene: TRBD1; J gene: TRBJ2-7; clone size: .; V gene: TRBV12-3/TRBV12-4; CDR3 protein: CASGTGAGEQYF; CDR3 DNA: TGTGCCAGCGGGACAGGGGCCGGGGAGCAGTACTTC
D gene: TRBD2; J gene: TRBJ2-3; clone size: .; V gene: TRBV7-8; CDR3 protein: CASSPELAGGPPQYF; CDR3 DNA: TGTGCCAGCAGCCCGGAACTAGCGGGGGGCCCCCCGCAGTATTTT
D gene: .; J gene: TRBJ2-5; clone size: once; V gene: TRBV4-1; CDR3 protein: CASSQVGGRETQYF; CDR3 DNA: TGCGCCAGCAGCCAAGTAGGAGGGAGGGAGACCCAGTACTTC
D gene: .; J gene: TRBJ2-7; clone size: many; V gene: TRBV10-3; CDR3 protein: CAISEQDEQYF; CDR3 DNA: TGTGCCATCAGTGAGCAGGACGAGCAGTACTTC
D gene: TRBD2; J gene: TRBJ2-1; clone size: .; V gene: TRBV10-3; CDR3 protein: CATGTSVYNEQFF; CDR3 DNA: TGTGCAACCGGGACTAGCGTCTACAATGAGCAGTTCTTC
D gene: .; J gene: TRBJ2-1; clone size: .; V gene: TRBV12-5; CDR3 protein: CASGLEPNNEQFF; CDR3 DNA: TGTGCTAGTGGTTTGGAACCAAACAATGAGCAGTTCTTC
D gene: .; J gene: TRBJ1-5; clone size: .; V gene: TRBV6-5; CDR3 protein: CATSYNTDQPQHF; CDR3 DNA: TGTGCCACTTCTTATAACACTGATCAGCCCCAGCATTTT
D gene: .; J gene: TRBJ2-1; clone size: .; V gene: TRBV27; CDR3 protein: CASTHTSSYNEQFF; CDR3 DNA: TGTGCCAGCACCCATACCTCCTCCTACAATGAGCAGTTCTTC
D gene: .; J gene: TRBJ2-7; clone size: .; V gene: TRBV6-5; CDR3 protein: CASSSTSYEQYF; CDR3 DNA: TGTGCCAGCAGCTCTACGAGCTACGAGCAGTACTTC
D gene: .; J gene: TRBJ1-2; clone size: .; V gene: TRBV6-6; CDR3 protein: CASTLLGVNGYTF; CDR3 DNA: TGTGCCAGCACCCTGTTGGGGGTGAATGGCTACACCTTC
D gene: TRBD1; J gene: TRBJ1-5; clone size: once; V gene: TRBV2; CDR3 protein: CASRRTGNQPQHF; CDR3 DNA: TGTGCCAGCAGGCGGACAGGGAACCAGCCCCAGCATTTT
D gene: .; J gene: TRBJ2-7; clone size: .; V gene: TRBV6-2/TRBV6-3; CDR3 protein: CASSPRPVPYEQYF; CDR3 DNA: TGTGCCAGCAGTCCGAGACCCGTTCCCTACGAGCAGTACTTC
D gene: .; J gene: TRBJ2-7; clone size: .; V gene: TRBV11-3; CDR3 protein: CASSHFISSYEQYF; CDR3 DNA: TGTGCCAGCAGCCACTTTATTAGTTCGTACGAGCAGTACTTC
D gene: TRBD2; J gene: TRBJ2-1; clone size: .; V gene: TRBV4-1; CDR3 protein: CASSQNSGGAPYNEQFF; CDR3 DNA: TGCGCCAGCAGCCAGAATAGCGGGGGGGCCCCCTACAATGAGCAGTTCTTC